These 25 T cell receptor beta chains came from one sample sequenced in a study of T cell repertoires in cytomegalovirus infection. No cognate antigen is known for these TCRs. TCRdb ran MiXCR on the reads and lists one entry per CDR3 protein. Here the sample spans about 120,000 distinct CDR3 sequences, 9.5% to 13% being singletons. The specimen sequenced was PBMCs, sequenced either directly or after in vitro stimulation (not recorded which). The receptor source for this set is a human donor in good health (CMV status not recorded). Some clones in this sample may be carry-over from other donors' samples.

The V call is TRBV4-2, the J call TRBJ2-1; the match to TRBD2 covers 8 bases. V dropped 0 bases and J dropped 9; count of bases not matched to a gene: 10. Germline assignment: CDR1 LGHNA and CDR2 YNFKEQ. The CDR3 totals 16 residues. In DNA form, the CDR3 reads TGTGCCAGCAGCCAAGATCTAACGGGAGGGCGTATTGAGCAGTTCTTC. The encoded protein is CASSQDLTGGRIEQFF.

This clonotype showed up just a few times. This chain links TRBV7-9 with TRBJ1-3; 11 nucleotides match TRBD1. The CDR3 runs to 15 residues. Germline lookup yields CDR1 SEHNR and CDR2 FQNEAQ (reference sequence). Germline trimming cut 5 bases from V and 5 bases from J; bases unmatched to any gene: 5. CDR3 in DNA: TGTGCCAGCAGCCCGCGGACAGGGGGCAGAAACACCATATATTTT. Residues: CASSPRTGGRNTIYF.

This clonotype was observed many times. J is TRBJ2-5 and V is TRBV18; no reliable D call. Trimming removed 3 bases from V and 5 bases from J, with 13 bases in between. The CDR3 consists of 14 residues. CDR1 and CDR2 from the germline V gene are KGHSH and LQKENI. The CDR3 loop reads CASSPWAFGETQYF. In DNA form, the CDR3 reads TGTGCCAGCTCACCCTGGGCCTTCGGGGAGACCCAGTACTTC.

This clonotype was counted at least ten times. This chain uses TRBV11-3 with TRBJ2-2; 9 bases fit TRBD2. This CDR3 comprises 19 residues. Germline V gene sequence: CDR1 SGHNT, CDR2 YENEEA. The V and J ends lost 10 bases and 6 bases, in that order; junction bases with no gene match: 24. The CDR3 loop reads CATDTDSRGSGRRSGELFF. The CDR3 bases are TGTGCCACAGACACGGACAGTAGAGGTAGCGGGAGAAGGTCCGGGGAGCTGTTTTTT.

In this sample, this clonotype turned up many times. This chain joins TRBV7-9 and TRBJ2-3, with TRBD2 matching 9 bases. This CDR3 region has 16 residues. V gave up 1 base and J gave up 5 bases; unmatched junction bases: 7. Germline CDR1 and CDR2: SEHNR and FQNEAQ (reference sequence). The DNA for the CDR3 is TGTGCCAGCAGCTTAGGACCGGGACTAGCAGGAGATACGCAGTATTTT. This translates into CASSLGPGLAGDTQYF.

This clonotype came up a few times. The V call is TRBV28, the J call TRBJ2-7; D gene unclear. Between the trimmed V and J ends, which lost 7 bases and 3 bases, there was a span of 10 bases. CDR3 length equals 12 residues. Germline CDR1 reads MDHEN; CDR2 reads SYDVKM. The CDR3 sequence: CASTNRGYEQYF. The CDR3, as DNA: TGTGCCAGCACCAACAGAGGCTACGAGCAGTACTTC.

This clonotype was observed a few times. A junction end diverges from the germline sequence, so it may reflect a read error. The J gene is TRBJ1-4, the V gene TRBV5-3; D uncertain. TRBV5-3 falls under the ORF class, with uncertain function. This CDR3 is built from 15 residues. CDR3 in amino acids: CASSFERITNEKLFF. As DNA, the CDR3 is TGTGCCAGCAGCTTTGAGAGAATCACTAATGAAAAACTGTTTTTT.

V usage is TRBV19 and J usage is TRBJ2-1; no clear D. Germline V lookup: CDR1 LNHDA, CDR2 SQIVND (reference sequence). V lost 6 bases to trimming and J lost 0 bases, with 12 bases between them. CDR3 length: 15 residues. The CDR3 region is CASRSYLSSYNEQFF. As DNA, the CDR3 is TGTGCCAGTAGATCCTACTTGAGCTCCTACAATGAGCAGTTCTTC.

This clonotype was counted a few times. The chain recombines TRBV30 with TRBJ1-6; 11 bases map to TRBD1. The CDR3 length is 14 residues. The germline V gene encodes CDR1 GTSNPN and CDR2 SVGIG (reference sequence). J gave up 9 bases and V 2 bases, and 3 bases lay outside the gene matches. CDR3 DNA sequence: TGTGCCTGGAGTCTGGGACAGGGGGTTTCACCCCTCCACTTT. Translation gives CAWSLGQGVSPLHF.

The chain recombines TRBV6-5 with TRBJ2-2, with D possibly TRBD1 on 7 matching bases. V was cut by 6 bases and J by 7 bases, with 18 bases left in between. The length of the CDR3 is 15 residues. Germline loops: CDR1 MNHEY, CDR2 SVGAGI. The CDR3 DNA reads as TGTGCCAGCAGGATGGAGGGGGCAAGGGTCGGGGAGCTGTTTTTT. This encodes CASRMEGARVGELFF.

The J gene is TRBJ1-1, the V gene TRBV19; D uncertain. V gave up 5 bases and J gave up 6 bases, with 10 bases separating them. CDR3 length: 12 amino acids. The germline V gene encodes CDR1 LNHDA and CDR2 SQIVND (reference sequence). CDR3 DNA: TGTGCCAGTAGTCCGAGGCGATCTGAAGCTTTCTTT. It is translated as CASSPRRSEAFF.

This clonotype showed up just a few times. This rearrangement joins TRBV27 to TRBJ1-1; 12 bases line up with TRBD1. Germline V gene sequence: CDR1 MNHEY, CDR2 SMNVEV (reference sequence). The CDR3 has 14 residues. Germline trimming cut 2 bases from V and 11 bases from J; bases unmatched to any gene: 6. The CDR3 DNA reads TGTGCCAGCAGTTTAAGTTGGGACAGGGGGCTGGCTTTCTTT. As protein: CASSLSWDRGLAFF.

This clonotype was counted at least ten times. This chain joins TRBV6-2 or TRBV6-3 and TRBJ2-5; 9 positions match TRBD1. In germline, CDR1 is MNHEY, CDR2 SVGEGT. The J segment lost 4 bases and the V segment lost 6 bases, leaving 6 bases of the junction unmatched. This CDR3 is built from 14 residues. CDR3 residues: CASSTGTGTETQYF. Here the CDR3 DNA reads TGTGCCAGCAGCACCGGGACAGGGACAGAGACCCAGTACTTC.

V and J are TRBV4-3 and TRBJ2-7, with D perhaps assigned TRBD1 or TRBD2 (5 bases each). The V gene lost 0 bases and the J gene lost 2 bases, with 11 bases spanning the gap. The CDR3 is 15 residues long. CDR1 and CDR2 from the germline V gene are LGHNA and YSLEER. CDR3 residues: CASSQEGTAPYEQYF. CDR3 sequence (DNA): TGCGCCAGCAGCCAAGAAGGGACGGCACCCTACGAGCAGTACTTC.

In its sample, this clonotype was seen many times. This chain links TRBV30 with TRBJ2-1, with 9 bases that match TRBD2. V lost 0 bases and J lost 9; bases outside the gene matches: 3. The length of the CDR3 is 13 residues. Germline-derived CDR1 and CDR2 are GTSNPN and SVGIG (reference sequence). The CDR3 spells CAWSVREGAEQFF. Written as DNA, the CDR3 is TGTGCCTGGAGTGTGCGGGAGGGAGCTGAGCAGTTCTTC.

A word on this clonotype: A much larger clone differs by one base, so this may be a read error. The chain employs TRBV7-2 and TRBJ2-3; 7 bases are a match to TRBD2. Germline V gene lookup returns CDR1 SGHTA and CDR2 FQGNSA. The CDR3 is 16 residues long. Here the CDR3 DNA reads TGTGCCAGCAGCTTAGTTGCGGGAGTCTTTACAGATACGCGGTATTTT. This sequence encodes CASSLVAGVFTDTRYF.

The V and J genes are TRBV18 and TRBJ1-1; no clear D gene. The CDR3 contains 15 residues. Germline CDR1 KGHSH, CDR2 LQKENI. V was pared by 3 bases and J by 0 bases, with 11 bases between. CDR3: CASSPRMALNTEAFF. In nucleotides, the CDR3 is TGTGCCAGCTCACCCCGGATGGCGTTGAACACTGAAGCTTTCTTT.

This clonotype was recorded a few times. This chain uses TRBV12-3 or TRBV12-4 with TRBJ2-1; 9 bases are shared with TRBD2. The CDR3 runs to 16 residues. The ends lost 2 bases at V and 6 bases at J; junction bases unmatched: 8. CDR3 amino acids: CASSLQAGGWGNEQFF. CDR3 coding DNA: TGTGCCAGCAGTTTACAGGCGGGAGGGTGGGGCAATGAGCAGTTCTTC.

This clonotype was counted many times. The chain employs TRBV7-8 and TRBJ1-1; D gene unclear. Germline V CDR1 and CDR2: SGHVS, FQNEAQ. This CDR3 is 14 amino acids long. Trimming pared 5 bases from V and 3 bases from J, leaving 13 bases between. The CDR3 loop is CASSLGLPDTEAFF. CDR3 DNA sequence: TGTGCCAGCAGCCTGGGCCTTCCTGACACTGAAGCTTTCTTT. Using reference TRBV7-8 and TRBJ1-1 for the parts outside the CDR3, the full variable domain is GAGVSQSPRYKVAKRGQDVALRCDPISGHVSLFWYQQALGQGPEFLTYFQNEAQLDKSGLPSDRFFAERPEGSVSTLKIQRTQQEDSAVYLCASSLGLPDTEAFFGQGTRLTVV.

This clonotype was seen at least ten times. J is TRBJ1-5 and V is TRBV7-8, with a possible D match to TRBD1 (6 bases). From germline, CDR1 is SGHVS and CDR2 FQNEAQ. The CDR3 contains 15 residues. The V and J ends lost 5 bases and 0 bases respectively, with 11 bases between them. CDR3 in amino acids: CASSRDRPSNQPQHF. The CDR3 DNA is TGTGCCAGCAGCCGAGACAGGCCTAGCAATCAGCCCCAGCATTTT.

This clonotype was counted a few times. The rearrangement joins TRBV7-2 to TRBJ2-1, with 11 bases that match TRBD2. The CDR3 has 15 residues. Germline CDR1 reads SGHTA; CDR2 reads FQGNSA. J lost 7 bases, V lost 1 base, and 3 bases had no gene match. CDR3 residues: CASSLVPSGRNEQFF. The CDR3, as DNA: TGTGCCAGCAGCTTAGTTCCTAGCGGGAGGAATGAGCAGTTCTTC. The full variable domain, with the rest looked up from reference TRBV7-2 and TRBJ2-1, is GAGVSQSPSNKVTEKGKDVELRCDPISGHTALYWYRQSLGQGLEFLIYFQGNSAPDKSGLPSDRFSAERTGGSVSTLTIQRTQQEDSAVYLCASSLVPSGRNEQFFGPGTRLTVL.

This clonotype was recorded many times. V usage is TRBV19 and J usage is TRBJ2-1, with 14 bases identical to TRBD2. The germline V gene encodes CDR1 LNHDA and CDR2 SQIVND (reference sequence). The V gene end was trimmed by 5 bases and the J gene end by 4 bases; junction bases not matched to a gene: 4. The CDR3 totals 16 residues. CDR3 in DNA: TGTGCCAGTAGTGGGGGACTAGCGGGAGCTTACAATGAGCAGTTCTTC. Amino acid sequence: CASSGGLAGAYNEQFF.

The chain employs TRBV25-1 and TRBJ2-7; D remains unclear. The CDR3 loop spans 12 amino acids. Germline loops: CDR1 MGHDK, CDR2 SYGVNS. Trimming took 3 bases from V and 4 from J, leaving 7 bases between them. The CDR3, as DNA: TGTGCCAGCAGTGAGAACCGATACGAGCAGTACTTC. Its translation is CASSENRYEQYF.

This clonotype was recorded at least ten times. The CDR3 protein is CSAPKGGTSISEQFF. The DNA of the CDR3 is TGCAGTGCCCCTAAGGGGGGGACTAGCATAAGTGAGCAGTTCTTC. The gene calls are TRBV20-1 and TRBJ2-1; 9 bases are shared with TRBD2. J lost 9 bases, V lost 6 bases, and 15 bases had no gene match. CDR1 is DFQATT and CDR2 is SNEGSKA in the germline V gene (reference sequence). This CDR3 is 15 amino acids long.

In the case of this clonotype: The germline gene is not matched at one end of the junction; a read error may be the cause. The chain has TRBV12-3 or TRBV12-4 and TRBJ2-3; 12 nucleotides line up with TRBD2. The CDR3 contains 15 residues. The CDR3 DNA sequence: TGTGCCAGCAGTCTAGCGGGAGGGGGTGAGTGGACGCAGTATTTT. Protein sequence: CASSLAGGGEWTQYF.